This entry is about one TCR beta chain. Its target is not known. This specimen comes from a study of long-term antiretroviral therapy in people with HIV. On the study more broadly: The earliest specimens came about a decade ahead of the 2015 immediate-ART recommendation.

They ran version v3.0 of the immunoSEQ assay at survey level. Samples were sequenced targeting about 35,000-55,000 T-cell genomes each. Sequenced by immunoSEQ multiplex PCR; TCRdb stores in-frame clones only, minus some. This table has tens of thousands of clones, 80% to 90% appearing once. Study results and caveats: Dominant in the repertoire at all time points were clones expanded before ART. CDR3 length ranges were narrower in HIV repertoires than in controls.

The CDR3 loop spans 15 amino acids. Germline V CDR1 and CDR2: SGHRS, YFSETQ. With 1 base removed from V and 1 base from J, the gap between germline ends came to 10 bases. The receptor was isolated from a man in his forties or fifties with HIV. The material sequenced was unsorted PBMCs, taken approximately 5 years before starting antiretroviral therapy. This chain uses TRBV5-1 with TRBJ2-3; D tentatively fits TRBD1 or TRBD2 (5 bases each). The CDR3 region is CASSLSGTGTDTQYF. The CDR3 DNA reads TGCGCCAGCAGCTTGAGTGGGACGGGCACAGATACGCAGTATTTT.